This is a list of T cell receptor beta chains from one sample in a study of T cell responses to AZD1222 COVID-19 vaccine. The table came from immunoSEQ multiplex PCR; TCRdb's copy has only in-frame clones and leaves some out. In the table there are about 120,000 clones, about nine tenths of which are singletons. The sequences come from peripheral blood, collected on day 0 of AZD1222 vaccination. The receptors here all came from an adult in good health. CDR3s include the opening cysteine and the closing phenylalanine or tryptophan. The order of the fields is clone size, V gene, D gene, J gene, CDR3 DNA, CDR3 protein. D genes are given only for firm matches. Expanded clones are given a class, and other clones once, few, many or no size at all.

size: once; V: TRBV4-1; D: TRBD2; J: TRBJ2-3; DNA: TGCGCCAGCAGTCAAAGCGGGGGGGCTGCGGATACGCAGTATTTT; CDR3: CASSQSGGAADTQYF
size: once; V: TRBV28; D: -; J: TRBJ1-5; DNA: TGTGCCAGCAGTTTTCTAGTCCAGCCCCAGCATTTT; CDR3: CASSFLVQPQHF
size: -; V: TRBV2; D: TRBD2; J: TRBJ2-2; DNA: TGTGCCAGCAGTGAAAGAACGGGGGGAACCGGGGAGCTGTTTTTT; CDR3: CASSERTGGTGELFF
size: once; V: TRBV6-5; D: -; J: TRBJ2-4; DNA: TGTGCCAGGACAGGTTTAGCCAAAAACATTCAGTACTTC; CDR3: CARTGLAKNIQYF
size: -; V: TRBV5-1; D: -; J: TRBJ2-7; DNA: TGCGCCAGCAGCTTGGCAAAATTTGCAGGCCTTGGGGAGCAGTACTTC; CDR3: CASSLAKFAGLGEQYF
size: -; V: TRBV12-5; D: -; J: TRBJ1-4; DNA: TGTGCTAGTGGTTCTTCGGGGTCCGGGTGGTTTTTT; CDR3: CASGSSGSGWFF
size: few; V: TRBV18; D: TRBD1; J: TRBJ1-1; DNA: TGTGCCAGCTCCTTGGAGGGGGCAAGCACTGAAGCTTTCTTT; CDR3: CASSLEGASTEAFF
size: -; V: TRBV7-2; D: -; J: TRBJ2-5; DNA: TGTGCCAGCAGTCCCGACGGGGAGACCCAGTACTTC; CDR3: CASSPDGETQYF
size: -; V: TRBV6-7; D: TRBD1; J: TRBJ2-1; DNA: TGTGCCAGCAGTCAACAGGGACAGGGTGGTAGAGTCAATGAGCAGTTCTTC; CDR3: CASSQQGQGGRVNEQFF
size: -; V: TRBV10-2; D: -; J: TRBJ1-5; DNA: TGCGCCAGCAGGGGGTTAAATCAGCCCCAGCATTTT; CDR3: CASRGLNQPQHF